This TCR beta chain was sequenced in a study of Ad26.COV2.S vaccination and SARS-CoV-2 variants. In the study overall: Among those in the COV1001 Ad26.COV2.S trial arm was the donor. Each vaccinee took Ad26.COV2.S intramuscularly, once or twice 56 days apart. The study, taken as a whole, reports: Whether participants received vaccine or placebo, their non-spike TCR breadth was similar. Substantial post-vaccination breadth of spike-specific CD8+ and CD4+ T cell responses was reported.

Sequencing used immunoSEQ multiplex PCR; TCRdb keeps in-frame clones, though not all of them. The data contain 200,000 to 300,000 clones, about 83% of them singletons. This sample's treatment: around 19 received Ad26.COV2.S at low or high dose, single or two shots; several received placebo; per-sample allocation not given. Day 63 following the first vaccine or placebo injection was when the samples were taken. The CDR3 contains 13 residues. Germline loops: CDR1 GTSNPN, CDR2 SVGIG (reference sequence). V gave up 3 bases and J gave up 4 bases; unmatched junction bases: 1. About this clone itself: The antigen is unknown.

V usage is TRBV30 and J usage is TRBJ2-5; 11 bases fit TRBD2. This specimen was peripheral blood, taken in a trial of Ad26.COV2.S vaccine versus placebo. This TCR derives from a person aged 18 to 65 who received the Ad26.COV2.S COVID-19 vaccine or a placebo. In nucleotides, the CDR3 is TGTGCCTGGAGACTAGCGGGAGTAGAGACCCAGTACTTC. Its translation is CAWRLAGVETQYF.